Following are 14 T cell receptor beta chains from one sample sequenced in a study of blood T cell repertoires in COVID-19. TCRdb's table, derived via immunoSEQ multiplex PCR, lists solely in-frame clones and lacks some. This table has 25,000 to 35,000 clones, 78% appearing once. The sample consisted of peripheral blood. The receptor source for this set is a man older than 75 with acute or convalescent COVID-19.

DNA for the CDR3: TGTGCCAGCAGCCCCCTAGGCAGGGCCTATGGCTACACCTTC. This codes for CASSPLGRAYGYTF. The genes are TRBV7-2 and TRBJ1-2, with D possibly TRBD1 on 5 matching bases. CDR1 and CDR2 (germline): SGHTA, FQGNSA. V lost 5 bases to trimming and J lost 4 bases, with 14 bases between them. The CDR3 length is 14 residues.

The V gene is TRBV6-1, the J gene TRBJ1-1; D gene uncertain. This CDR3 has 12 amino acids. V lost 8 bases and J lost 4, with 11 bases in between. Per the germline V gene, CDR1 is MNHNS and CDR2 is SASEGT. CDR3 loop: CASRGRGTEAFF. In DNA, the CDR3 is TGTGCCAGCCGCGGACGGGGCACTGAAGCTTTCTTT.

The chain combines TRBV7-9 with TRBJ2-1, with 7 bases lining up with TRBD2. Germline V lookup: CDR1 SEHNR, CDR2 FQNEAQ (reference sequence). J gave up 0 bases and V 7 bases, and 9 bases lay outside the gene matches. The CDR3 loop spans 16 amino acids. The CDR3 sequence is CASTLPSGGSYNEQFF. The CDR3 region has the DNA TGTGCCAGCACCCTTCCGTCGGGGGGCTCCTACAATGAGCAGTTCTTC.

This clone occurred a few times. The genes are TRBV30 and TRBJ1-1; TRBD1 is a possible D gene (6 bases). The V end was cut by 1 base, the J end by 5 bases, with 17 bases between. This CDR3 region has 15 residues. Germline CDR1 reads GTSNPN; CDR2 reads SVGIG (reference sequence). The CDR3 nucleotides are TGTGCCTGGAGTGGGGACATCCGTAGGTTAACTGAAGCTTTCTTT. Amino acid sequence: CAWSGDIRRLTEAFF.

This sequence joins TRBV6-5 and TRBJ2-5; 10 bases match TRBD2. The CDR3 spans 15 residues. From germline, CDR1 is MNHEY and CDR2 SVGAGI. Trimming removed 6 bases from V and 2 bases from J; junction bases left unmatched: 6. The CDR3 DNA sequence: TGTGCCAGCAGGGGATCTAGCGGGAGTCAAGAGACCCAGTACTTC. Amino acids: CASRGSSGSQETQYF.

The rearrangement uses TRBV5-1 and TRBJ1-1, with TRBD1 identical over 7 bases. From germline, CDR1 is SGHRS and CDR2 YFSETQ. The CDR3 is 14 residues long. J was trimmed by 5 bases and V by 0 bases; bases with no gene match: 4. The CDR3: CASSLVGGGTEAFF. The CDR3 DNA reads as TGCGCCAGCAGCTTGGTAGGGGGCGGGACTGAAGCTTTCTTT.

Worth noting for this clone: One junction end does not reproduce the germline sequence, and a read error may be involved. The CDR3 bases are TGTGTCAGCAGTTACAACAGGGGAAATTCACCCCTCCACTTT. It encodes CVSSYNRGNSPLHF. The V gene is TRBV6-5, the J gene TRBJ1-6; TRBD1 matches at 7 bases. The germline V gene has CDR1 MNHEY and CDR2 SVGAGI. CDR3 length: 14 amino acids.

In DNA form, the CDR3 reads TGTGCTAGTGGCCCGGACAGGGAGGTAGCTTTCTTT. Its translation: CASGPDREVAFF. The genes are TRBV12-5 and TRBJ1-1; 8 positions match TRBD1. This CDR3 has 12 amino acids. Germline CDR1 is LGHNT and CDR2 is FRNRAP. V lost 6 bases to trimming and J lost 10 bases; unmatched junction nucleotides: 7.

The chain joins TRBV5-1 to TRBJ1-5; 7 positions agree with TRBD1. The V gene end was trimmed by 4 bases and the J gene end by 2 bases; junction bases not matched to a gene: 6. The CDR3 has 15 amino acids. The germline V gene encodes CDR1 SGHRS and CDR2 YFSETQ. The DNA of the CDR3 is TGCGCCAGCAGCGGGGGGACAGCGGGCAATCAGCCCCAGCATTTT. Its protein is CASSGGTAGNQPQHF.

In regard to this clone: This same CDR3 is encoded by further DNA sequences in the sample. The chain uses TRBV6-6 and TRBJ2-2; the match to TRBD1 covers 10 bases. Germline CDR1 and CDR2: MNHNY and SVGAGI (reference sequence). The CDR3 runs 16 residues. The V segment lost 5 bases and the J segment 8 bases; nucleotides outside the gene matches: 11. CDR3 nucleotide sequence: TGTGCCAGCAGTCCGCAGACAGGGGGCGTTGGGGGGGAGCTGTTTTTT. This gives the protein CASSPQTGGVGGELFF.

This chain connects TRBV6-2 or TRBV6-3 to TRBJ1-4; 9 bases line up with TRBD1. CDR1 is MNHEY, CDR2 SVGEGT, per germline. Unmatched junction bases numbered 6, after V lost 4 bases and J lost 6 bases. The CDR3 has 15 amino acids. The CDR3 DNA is TGTGCCAGCAGTTTAACCCGGGACAGGGATGAAAAACTGTTTTTT. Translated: CASSLTRDRDEKLFF.

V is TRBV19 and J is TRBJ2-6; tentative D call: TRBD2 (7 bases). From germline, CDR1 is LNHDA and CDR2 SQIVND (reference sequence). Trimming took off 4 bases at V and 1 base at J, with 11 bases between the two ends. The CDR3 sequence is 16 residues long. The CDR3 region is CASSKGGGSGANVLTF. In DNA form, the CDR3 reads TGTGCCAGTAGTAAGGGGGGAGGGTCTGGGGCCAACGTCCTGACTTTC. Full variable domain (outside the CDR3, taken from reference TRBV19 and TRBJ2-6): DGGITQSPKYLFRKEGQNVTLSCEQNLNHDAMYWYRQDPGQGLRLIYYSQIVNDFQKGDIAEGYSVSREKKESFPLTVTSAQKNPTAFYLCASSKGGGSGANVLTFGAGSRLTVL.

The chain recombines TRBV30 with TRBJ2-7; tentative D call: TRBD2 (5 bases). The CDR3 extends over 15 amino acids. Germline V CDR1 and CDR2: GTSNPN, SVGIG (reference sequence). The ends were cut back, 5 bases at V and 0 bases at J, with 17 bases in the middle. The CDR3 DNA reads TGTGCCTGGGGCAAAAGCGGTGGATTCTCCTACGAGCAGTACTTC. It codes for CAWGKSGGFSYEQYF.

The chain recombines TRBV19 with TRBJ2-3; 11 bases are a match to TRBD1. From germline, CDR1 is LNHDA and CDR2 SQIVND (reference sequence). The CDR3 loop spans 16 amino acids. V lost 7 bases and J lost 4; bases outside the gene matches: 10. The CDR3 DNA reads TGTGCCAGTACTGGACGGACAGGGGGCGTCGCAGATACGCAGTATTTT. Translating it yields CASTGRTGGVADTQYF.